This T cell receptor (beta chain) was documented in a study of CD8+ T cells in alopecia areata. Study-wide background: Treatment of the treated patients consisted of oral tofacitinib, 5 to 10 mg twice daily. The study, taken as a whole, reports: While tofacitinib was given, many expanded lesional clones persisted in scalp and blood. One nonresponder makes the tie between baseline CD8+ expansion and response uncertain.

CDR3 size: 13 residues. The V end lost 1 base, the J end lost 7 bases, and 11 bases lay between the germline ends. Germline V gene lookup returns CDR1 MGHRA and CDR2 YSYEKL. As for treatment: oral pan-JAK inhibitor, 5-10 mg twice daily. PBMC-derived CD4+ and CD8+ T cells were sorted. Concerning this clone itself: Its antigen is unidentified.

After isolation, RNA underwent reverse transcription to generate cDNA as the sequencing template. Data came from immunoSEQ multiplex PCR; TCRdb stores just in-frame clones and leaves some out. The sample contains under 350,000 clones, 55% to 70% of which appear only once. The TCR sequence derives from a human donor with alopecia areata. This chain connects TRBV4-1 to TRBJ2-7, with D hard to call. Sequencing was performed on CD4+ T cells sorted from blood, taken at week 24, from a patient treated with tofacitinib. This chain's CDR3 is CASSQVFDGEQYF. The CDR3 nucleotides read TGCGCCAGCAGCCAAGTCTTTGATGGAGAGCAGTACTTC.